A single T cell receptor (beta chain) is shown here with its context. The sample is drawn from a study of blood T cell repertoires in COVID-19. Study-level background: COVID-19 samples from acute and convalescent phases originated in the United States, Italy and Spain. PBMCs, B-cell-depleted T cells, or T cells were the source of the cDNA or gDNA that made up the material.

CDR3 size: 15 residues. The germline V gene has CDR1 SGHTA and CDR2 FQGNSA. V was shortened by 1 base and J by 3 bases, with 13 bases between the two germline ends. Per the original methods: Amplified reference gene primers provided the basis for estimating nucleated cell counts. Profiled with immunoSEQ multiplex PCR; TCRdb holds only in-frame clones, not every one. That table is the source of V, J and clone size, and D and trimming were worked out from the DNA. This table has approximately 160,000 clones, approximately 79% appearing once. Material: peripheral blood. This TCR derives from a woman aged 80 or older with acute or convalescent COVID-19. The gene calls are TRBV7-2 and TRBJ2-7; D gene ambiguous. DNA for the CDR3: TGTGCCAGCAGCTTAGTCAGACAAAGCAGCTACGAGCAGTACTTC. It translates to CASSLVRQSSYEQYF.